Listed below are T cell receptor beta chains from one sample, sequenced in a study of regulatory T cells in long-lasting Graves disease. MiXCR, run by TCRdb on the multiplex PCR reads, gives a single entry per CDR3 protein. The sample yields around 450,000 distinct CDR3 sequences, roughly a fifth seen once. This specimen was peripheral blood mononuclear cells (PBMCs), taken when the disease was refractory, from a patient treated with antithyroid drugs. These receptors all stem from a female donor with Graves disease. CDR3s include the opening cysteine and the closing phenylalanine or tryptophan. A D gene is named only where the DNA matches it firmly. Not all rows give a size; the values are once, few, many and, for expanded clones, a class.

v_gene	j_gene	abundance	d_gene	CDR3aa	CDR3nt
TRBV7-2	TRBJ1-2	-	TRBD1	CASSWVVSGTGVNGYTF	TGTGCCAGCAGCTGGGTTGTTTCCGGGACAGGGGTTAATGGCTACACCTTC
TRBV28	TRBJ2-1	-	-	CASSPGGTEASYNEQFF	TGTGCCAGCAGTCCGGGCGGGACAGAGGCCTCCTACAATGAGCAGTTCTTC
TRBV7-3	TRBJ2-7	few	TRBD2	CASSLASGRASSHEQYF	TGTGCCAGCAGCTTAGCTAGCGGGAGGGCCTCGTCCCACGAGCAGTACTTC
TRBV12-3/TRBV12-4	TRBJ2-4	many	-	CASSLPSTVQYF	TGTGCCAGCAGTTTACCGAGCACAGTTCAGTACTTC
TRBV6-2/TRBV6-3	TRBJ2-6	-	TRBD1	CASSNRDRGYSGANVLTF	TGTGCCAGCAGTAACCGGGACAGGGGTTACTCTGGGGCCAACGTCCTGACTTTC
TRBV29-1	TRBJ1-2	-	-	CSVGSGVYGYTF	TGCAGCGTTGGGTCAGGGGTTTATGGCTACACCTTC
TRBV7-2	TRBJ1-2	few	-	CASSLLERGRRYGYTF	TGTGCCAGCAGCTTACTCGAGAGGGGCCGAAGGTATGGCTACACCTTC
TRBV6-2/TRBV6-3	TRBJ1-5	few	TRBD1	CASSFGQGYSNQPQHF	TGTGCCAGCAGTTTTGGACAGGGATATAGCAATCAGCCCCAGCATTTT
TRBV4-2	TRBJ1-2	few	-	CASSQDRVDYGYTF	TGTGCCAGCAGCCAAGACAGGGTGGATTATGGCTACACCTTC
TRBV28	TRBJ1-2	many	-	CASSFNQETNYGYTF	TGTGCCAGCAGTTTTAATCAAGAGACAAACTATGGCTACACCTTC
TRBV5-1	TRBJ2-7	-	-	CASSLVGLPGEQYF	TGCGCCAGCAGCTTGGTGGGCCTTCCCGGCGAGCAGTACTTC
TRBV6-1	TRBJ1-4	many	TRBD1	CASSEIRGQVNEKLFF	TGTGCCAGCAGTGAAATCCGGGGACAGGTTAATGAAAAACTGTTTTTT
TRBV28	TRBJ2-7	many	TRBD2	CASSRTSGSTYEQYF	TGTGCCAGCAGTAGGACTAGCGGGAGTACCTACGAGCAGTACTTC
TRBV7-3	TRBJ2-2	-	-	CASSKDPGRKTGELFF	TGTGCCAGCAGCAAAGACCCGGGACGTAAGACCGGGGAGCTATTTTTT
TRBV7-3	TRBJ1-1	-	TRBD1	CASSLGPRGRTEAFF	TGTGCCAGCAGCTTAGGCCCCAGGGGGCGAACTGAAGCTTTCTTT
TRBV28	TRBJ1-1	many	TRBD1	CASISRGNTEAFF	TGTGCCAGTATTAGCAGGGGGAATACTGAAGCTTTCTTT
TRBV27	TRBJ2-7	many	-	CASTPVRVRGLSYEQYF	TGTGCCAGCACCCCGGTCAGGGTACGGGGCCTATCCTACGAGCAGTACTTC
TRBV19	TRBJ1-5	-	-	CASKEPGVGNQPQHF	TGTGCCAGTAAAGAGCCGGGGGTAGGCAATCAGCCCCAGCATTTT
TRBV10-3	TRBJ2-2	few	-	CAISDEGLTGELFF	TGTGCCATCAGTGACGAAGGGCTAACCGGGGAGCTGTTTTTT
TRBV28	TRBJ1-5	-	TRBD1	CASSLYQGASNQPQHF	TGTGCCAGCAGTTTATATCAGGGGGCCAGCAATCAGCCCCAGCATTTT
TRBV18	TRBJ1-4	-	TRBD1	CASSPVGGKEKLFF	TGTGCCAGCTCACCTGTAGGGGGCAAGGAAAAACTGTTTTTT
TRBV7-2	TRBJ2-4	many	TRBD1	CASSHPTGDQLWGLAKNIQYF	TGTGCCAGCAGCCACCCCACAGGGGACCAACTCTGGGGTTTAGCCAAAAACATTCAGTACTTC
TRBV20-1	TRBJ2-5	-	-	CSAENRETQYF	TGCAGTGCCGAGAACCGTGAGACCCAGTACTTC
TRBV4-1	TRBJ1-5	-	-	CASSQAMSNQPQHF	TGCGCCAGCAGCCAAGCGATGTCCAATCAGCCCCAGCATTTT
TRBV6-1	TRBJ2-2	few	-	CASSRINTGTGELFF	TGTGCCAGCAGTCGAATAAATACGGGAACCGGGGAGCTGTTTTTT
TRBV6-5	TRBJ1-4	many	-	CASSYSSGGKLFF	TGTGCCAGCAGTTACTCGAGTGGAGGGAAACTGTTTTTT
TRBV19	TRBJ1-3	-	-	CASRTGSGNTIYF	TGTGCCAGTAGGACAGGCTCTGGAAACACCATATATTTT
TRBV11-3	TRBJ1-4	many	TRBD1	CASSHTTGTNEKLFF	TGTGCCAGCAGCCATACGACAGGGACTAATGAAAAACTGTTTTTT
TRBV20-1	TRBJ2-7	many	TRBD2	CSATGLARSYEQYF	TGCAGTGCTACGGGACTAGCGCGATCCTACGAGCAGTACTTC
TRBV27	TRBJ2-2	few	-	CASTPQGANTGELFF	TGTGCCAGCACCCCACAAGGGGCGAACACCGGGGAGCTGTTTTTT
TRBV28	TRBJ2-7	many	-	CASTLDGTYEQYF	TGTGCCAGCACACTCGACGGAACCTACGAGCAGTACTTC
TRBV10-3	TRBJ2-7	-	-	CAISSTGYEQYF	TGTGCCATCAGCAGCACGGGCTACGAGCAGTACTTC
TRBV27	TRBJ2-7	few	TRBD2	CASSPGTSGRVYEQYF	TGTGCCAGCAGCCCCGGGACTAGCGGGAGGGTCTACGAGCAGTACTTC
TRBV28	TRBJ2-5	many	TRBD1	CASSRDRVEETQYF	TGTGCCAGCAGTCGGGACAGGGTGGAAGAGACCCAGTACTTC
TRBV7-2	TRBJ2-5	many	TRBD1	CASSPRQGLETQYF	TGTGCCAGCAGCCCGAGACAGGGTCTAGAGACCCAGTACTTC
TRBV2	TRBJ2-7	many	TRBD2	CASSEDTSGGNEQYF	TGTGCCAGCAGTGAAGATACTAGCGGGGGGAACGAGCAGTACTTC
TRBV7-2	TRBJ2-2	many	TRBD2	CASSPGLAGGYTGELFF	TGTGCCAGCAGCCCCGGACTAGCGGGAGGTTACACCGGGGAGCTGTTTTTT
TRBV29-1	TRBJ2-5	many	-	CSAIIPGLQETQYF	TGCAGCGCAATCATCCCGGGACTGCAAGAGACCCAGTACTTC
TRBV20-1	TRBJ2-5	many	-	CSARGGRVETQYF	TGCAGTGCTAGGGGGGGGCGCGTAGAGACCCAGTACTTC
TRBV11-2	TRBJ2-7	few	-	CASSLGVFYEQYF	TGTGCCAGCAGCTTAGGGGTTTTCTACGAGCAGTACTTC
TRBV7-8	TRBJ2-5	-	-	CASSLVPGGAIQETQYF	TGTGCCAGCAGCTTAGTACCGGGGGGCGCGATTCAAGAGACCCAGTACTTC
TRBV30	TRBJ1-1	few	-	CAWTRDTLNTEAFF	TGTGCCTGGACCCGAGACACATTGAACACTGAAGCTTTCTTT
TRBV7-2	TRBJ2-5	-	-	CASSLSRVQETQYF	TGTGCCAGCAGCTTATCCAGGGTCCAAGAGACCCAGTACTTC
TRBV19	TRBJ2-5	many	TRBD2	CASSSPGGAGETQYF	TGTGCCAGTAGTTCCCCGGGGGGGGCAGGGGAGACCCAGTACTTC
TRBV7-9	TRBJ2-6	-	-	CASSTHRVTGANVLTF	TGTGCCAGCAGCACCCACAGGGTCACCGGGGCCAACGTCCTGACTTTC
TRBV30	TRBJ1-1	-	-	CAWSYRVGAFF	TGTGCCTGGAGTTACAGGGTTGGTGCTTTCTTT
TRBV27	TRBJ2-2	few	-	CASSLWAIGELFF	TGTGCCAGCAGTCTTTGGGCTATCGGGGAGCTGTTTTTT
TRBV2	TRBJ1-2	many	-	CASSEVQGSDYGYTF	TGTGCCAGCAGTGAAGTTCAGGGGTCGGACTATGGCTACACCTTC
TRBV20-1	TRBJ1-1	-	-	CSASLHRAEAFF	TGCAGTGCTAGCCTCCACAGGGCCGAAGCTTTCTTT
TRBV4-1	TRBJ1-2	once	-	CASSQGLGPLGYTF	TGCGCCAGCAGCCAGGGTCTGGGCCCTTTAGGCTACACCTTC
TRBV4-1	TRBJ1-1	once	-	CASSQGFLTLFSTEAFF	TGCGCCAGCAGCCAAGGGTTTCTGACCCTTTTTAGTACTGAAGCTTTCTTT
TRBV7-2	TRBJ1-1	many	-	CASDPVLNTEAFF	TGTGCCAGCGACCCGGTGTTGAACACTGAAGCTTTCTTT
TRBV30	TRBJ2-5	many	-	CAWSVLASETQYF	TGTGCCTGGAGTGTACTGGCCTCGGAGACCCAGTACTTC
TRBV28	TRBJ1-5	few	-	CASSLFSLPGNQPQHF	TGTGCCAGCAGTTTGTTTTCCCTCCCGGGCAATCAGCCCCAGCATTTT
TRBV29-1	TRBJ1-2	few	-	CSVGSQFYGYTF	TGCAGCGTGGGCAGCCAATTCTATGGCTACACCTTC
TRBV11-2	TRBJ2-1	few	-	CASSLKTKDEQFF	TGTGCCAGCAGCCTAAAGACAAAGGATGAGCAGTTCTTC
TRBV30	TRBJ2-5	many	TRBD1	CAWSRGHQETQYF	TGTGCCTGGAGTAGGGGGCACCAAGAGACCCAGTACTTC
TRBV7-2	TRBJ2-5	many	TRBD2	CASSLGLAGHQETQYF	TGTGCCAGCAGCTTAGGGTTAGCGGGTCACCAAGAGACCCAGTACTTC